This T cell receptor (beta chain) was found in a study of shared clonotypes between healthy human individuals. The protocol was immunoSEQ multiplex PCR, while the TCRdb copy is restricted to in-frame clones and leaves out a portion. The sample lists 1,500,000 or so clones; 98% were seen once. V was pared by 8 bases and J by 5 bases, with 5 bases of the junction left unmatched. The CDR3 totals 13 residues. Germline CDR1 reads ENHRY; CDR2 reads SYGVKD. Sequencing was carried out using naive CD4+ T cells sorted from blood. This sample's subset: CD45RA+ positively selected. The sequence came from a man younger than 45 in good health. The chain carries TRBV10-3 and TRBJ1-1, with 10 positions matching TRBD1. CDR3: CAISGTGVTEAFF. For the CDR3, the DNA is TGTGCCATCTCGGGGACAGGGGTGACTGAAGCTTTCTTT.